The 10 T cell receptor beta chains below come from one sample, sequenced in a study of T-cell memory formation after mild COVID-19. TCRdb re-called the 5' RACE reads through MiXCR, storing one row per CDR3 protein. The table lists approximately 250,000 distinct CDR3 sequences, approximately 15% of them singletons. Sequences were obtained from PBMCs or a T cell subset sorted from them (not recorded which). These receptors were obtained from a man younger than 30 who had mild COVID-19 (a few samples of this study predate the infection). Cell type and time point are not known.

V gene TRBV7-8 combines with J gene TRBJ2-1; 7 bases are shared with TRBD2. The CDR3 length is 15 residues. Germline lookup yields CDR1 SGHVS and CDR2 FQNEAQ. V was pared by 2 bases and J by 0 bases, with 1 base of the junction left unmatched. CDR3 in DNA: TGTGCCAGCAGCTTAAGCGGGATCTCCTACAATGAGCAGTTCTTC. Residues: CASSLSGISYNEQFF.

This clonotype was counted a few times. The J gene is TRBJ2-3, the V gene TRBV12-3 or TRBV12-4, with a weak D call TRBD2 (6 bases). V was shortened by 5 bases and J by 6 bases, with 15 bases between the two germline ends. The CDR3 consists of 14 residues. The CDR3 loop reads CASSHWASGDTQYF. In DNA, the CDR3 is TGTGCCAGCAGTCACTGGGCCAGCGGGGATACGCAGTATTTT.

This clonotype has a handful of counts. This chain links TRBV29-1 with TRBJ2-5; TRBD1 agrees at 10 bases. The CDR3 spans 15 residues. V was pared by 6 bases and J by 0 bases, with 7 bases of the junction left unmatched. Germline CDR1 and CDR2: SQVTM and ANQGSEA. CDR3 in DNA: TGCAGCGTCCTACCGGGACAGGGGCACCAAGAGACCCAGTACTTC. Translating it yields CSVLPGQGHQETQYF. Supplemented by reference TRBV29-1 and TRBJ2-5, the full variable domain reads SAVISQKPSRDICQRGTSLTIQCQVDSQVTMMFWYRQQPGQSLTLIATANQGSEATYESGFVIDKFPISRPNLTFSTLTVSNMSPEDSSIYLCSVLPGQGHQETQYFGPGTRLLVL.

This clonotype was detected only a few times. The rearrangement links TRBV7-2 to TRBJ2-3; tentative D call: TRBD2 (7 bases). Trimming shortened V by 4 bases and J by 0 bases, and 14 bases separated the two germline ends. CDR1 and CDR2 (germline): SGHTA, FQGNSA. This CDR3 is 16 amino acids long. CDR3 sequence: CASSSEGGRSTDTQYF. CDR3 in DNA: TGTGCCAGCAGCTCTGAGGGGGGGAGGAGCACAGATACGCAGTATTTT.

This clonotype was detected only a few times. The V and J genes are TRBV20-1 and TRBJ1-1, with D maybe TRBD1 (5 bases). This CDR3 region has 13 residues. Trimming removed 5 bases from V and 4 bases from J, with 14 bases in between. CDR1 is DFQATT and CDR2 is SNEGSKA in the germline V gene (reference sequence). CDR3 protein: CSAGNTGGTEAFF. CDR3 nucleotide sequence: TGCAGTGCTGGGAACACGGGGGGCACTGAAGCTTTCTTT.

This clonotype was detected a few times. V gene TRBV5-1 combines with J gene TRBJ1-2; maybe TRBD1 (5 bases). The germline CDR1 and CDR2 sequences are SGHRS and YFSETQ. The CDR3 contains 14 residues. Trimming took off 2 bases at V and 6 bases at J, with 14 bases between the two ends. The chain's CDR3 is CASSFDRGRNGYTF. For the CDR3, the DNA is TGCGCCAGCAGCTTTGATAGGGGAAGGAATGGCTACACCTTC. Based on the CDR3 plus reference TRBV5-1 and TRBJ1-2, the full variable domain is KAGVTQTPRYLIKTRGQQVTLSCSPISGHRSVSWYQQTPGQGLQFLFEYFSETQRNKGNFPGRFSGRQFSNSRSEMNVSTLELGDSALYLCASSFDRGRNGYTFGSGTRLTVV.

This clonotype was detected a few times. V is TRBV12-3 or TRBV12-4 and J is TRBJ1-1; perhaps TRBD1 as D (6 bases). The CDR3 extends over 15 amino acids. The ends were cut back, 4 bases at V and 11 bases at J, with 23 bases in the middle. In DNA, the CDR3 is TGTGCCAGCAGTTCCGGGACATCCGGATATACTAAGGCTTTCTTT. This codes for CASSSGTSGYTKAFF.

This clonotype was observed at least ten times. The chain couples TRBV20-1 to TRBJ2-6; D gene ambiguous. Trimming removed 7 bases from V and 0 bases from J, with 7 bases in between. Germline CDR1 and CDR2: DFQATT and SNEGSKA (reference sequence). The CDR3 sequence is 13 residues long. CDR3 in amino acids: CSGVPSGANVLTF. CDR3 nucleotides: TGCAGTGGGGTGCCCTCTGGGGCCAACGTCCTGACTTTC.

This chain uses TRBV28 with TRBJ1-5; D is uncertain. The ends were cut back, 2 bases at V and 6 bases at J, with 11 bases in the middle. Germline lookup yields CDR1 MDHEN and CDR2 SYDVKM. The CDR3 is 14 residues long. CDR3 region: CASSLTGSVQPQHF. In DNA form, the CDR3 reads TGTGCCAGCAGTTTAACGGGTTCGGTTCAGCCCCAGCATTTT.

This clonotype has only a few counts. The chain uses TRBV5-1 and TRBJ2-6, with a tentative D call TRBD1 (6 bases). Between the trimmed V and J ends, which lost 0 bases and 0 bases, there was a span of 16 bases. This CDR3 is built from 19 residues. Germline V lookup: CDR1 SGHRS, CDR2 YFSETQ. The CDR3 is CASSLVAGTTYSGANVLTF. DNA for the CDR3: TGCGCCAGCAGCTTGGTTGCAGGGACAACCTACTCTGGGGCCAACGTCCTGACTTTC.